Below, 24 T cell receptor beta chains from the same sample are listed, as sequenced in a study of CD8 T cells in ankylosing spondylitis. TCRdb fed the 5' RACE reads into MiXCR, producing one record per CDR3 protein. The sample has almost 250,000 distinct CDR3 sequences, roughly 32% seen once; the top ten hold about 4.2%. What was sequenced was blood, either unsorted or a sorted T cell fraction (not recorded which). Source of these receptors: a male donor with ankylosing spondylitis or in good health (not recorded which).

This clonotype has a handful of counts. The chain uses TRBV27 and TRBJ2-1; no firm D call. CDR3 length: 13 residues. Germline CDR1 is MNHEY and CDR2 is SMNVEV (reference sequence). V lost 4 bases and J 9 bases, leaving 13 bases between the germline ends. CDR3 DNA sequence: TGTGCCAGCAGTTCCCCCCCCCAGGCTGAGCAGTTCTTC. Amino acids: CASSSPPQAEQFF.

This clonotype was seen more than once but under ten times. The V call is TRBV10-3, the J call TRBJ2-7; D is unclear. In germline, CDR1 is ENHRY, CDR2 SYGVKD. The ends were cut back, 4 bases at V and 1 base at J, with 8 bases in the middle. The CDR3 covers 13 residues. The CDR3 bases are TGTGCCATCAGTGGGGTCACTTCCTACGAGCAGTACTTC. It yields the protein CAISGVTSYEQYF.

The chain is built from TRBV29-1 and TRBJ1-1; D is unresolved. The germline V gene encodes CDR1 SQVTM and CDR2 ANQGSEA. The CDR3 length is 11 residues. V was trimmed by 4 bases and J by 3 bases, leaving 6 bases between them. CDR3 DNA: TGCAGCGTTGGGGAGTACACTGAAGCTTTCTTT. Its translation is CSVGEYTEAFF.

This clonotype was counted only a few times. The genes are TRBV20-1 and TRBJ2-7; no firm D call. The germline CDR1 and CDR2 sequences are DFQATT and SNEGSKA (reference sequence). The CDR3 contains 11 residues. V was pared by 3 bases and J by 3 bases, with 6 bases between. The CDR3 loop reads CSASVGYEQYF. CDR3 sequence (DNA): TGCAGTGCTAGTGTCGGCTACGAGCAGTACTTC.

This clonotype has only a few counts. The chain recombines TRBV29-1 with TRBJ2-1; TRBD1 aligns across 9 bases. Per germline, CDR1 SQVTM and CDR2 ANQGSEA. Trimming at V came to 0 bases and at J to 3 bases, leaving 12 bases not matched to a gene. The CDR3 sequence is 18 residues long. CDR3 amino acids: CSVEDPRTGDFLYNEQFF. The CDR3 DNA follows: TGCAGCGTTGAAGACCCAAGGACAGGGGACTTTCTCTACAATGAGCAGTTCTTC.

The J gene is TRBJ1-1, the V gene TRBV29-1; the D gene is possibly TRBD1 (5 bases). Trimming left V 1 base short and J 1 base short, with 13 bases between. The CDR3 extends over 15 amino acids. Germline CDR1 is SQVTM and CDR2 is ANQGSEA. CDR3 sequence (DNA): TGCAGCGTTGAAGGAGGTCCGGGACCGAACACTGAAGCTTTCTTT. Encoded protein: CSVEGGPGPNTEAFF.

This clonotype was detected only once. The rearrangement uses TRBV6-6 and TRBJ2-7; perhaps TRBD2 as D (5 bases). The CDR3 has 11 residues. The germline CDR1 and CDR2 sequences are MNHNY and SVGAGI (reference sequence). The ends were cut back, 7 bases at V and 6 bases at J, with 10 bases in the middle. The CDR3 is CASTAEGEQYF. CDR3 coding DNA: TGTGCCAGCACCGCAGAGGGCGAGCAGTACTTC.

This clonotype has a handful of counts. This chain uses TRBV29-1 with TRBJ2-1; D possibly matches TRBD1 or TRBD2 (5 bases each). CDR1 and CDR2 from the germline V gene are SQVTM and ANQGSEA. Trimming removed 0 bases from V and 14 bases from J, with 23 bases in between. The CDR3 loop spans 15 amino acids. CDR3: CSVEEEWGLTPQKFF. For the CDR3, the DNA is TGCAGCGTTGAAGAGGAGTGGGGGTTGACACCTCAAAAGTTCTTC.

Only a few counts were recorded for this clonotype. V is TRBV4-1 and J is TRBJ1-2, with D unclear. The CDR3 length is 14 residues. CDR1 and CDR2 from the germline V gene are MGHRA and YSYEKL. Trimming shortened V by 0 bases and J by 4 bases, and 9 bases separated the two germline ends. CDR3 sequence (DNA): TGCGCCAGCAGCCAAGATGGAGGTAGCTATGGCTACACCTTC. As protein: CASSQDGGSYGYTF.

The chain is built from TRBV5-1 and TRBJ2-7; 7 bases match TRBD2. The germline V gene encodes CDR1 SGHRS and CDR2 YFSETQ. CDR3 length: 14 amino acids. V lost 4 bases and J lost 1; bases outside the gene matches: 5. CDR3: CASSGGDSSYEQYF. DNA of the CDR3: TGCGCCAGCAGCGGGGGGGACTCTTCCTACGAGCAGTACTTC.

CDR3 protein: CASSLSGARNQPQHF. The DNA for the CDR3 is TGTGCCAGCAGTTTAAGTGGGGCGCGAAATCAGCCCCAGCATTTT. V and J are TRBV12-3 or TRBV12-4 and TRBJ1-5; D perhaps matches TRBD1 (5 bases). Trimming left V 2 bases short and J 4 bases short, with 12 bases between. The CDR3 is made up of 15 amino acids.

As DNA, the CDR3 is TGTGCCACCAAGGGGACAGGGGAAGAGACCCAGTACTTC. It encodes CATKGTGEETQYF. The V and J genes are TRBV24-1 and TRBJ2-5; 10 nucleotides line up with TRBD1. V shed 8 bases, J shed 3 bases, and the junction held 2 bases outside the gene matches. The CDR3 runs to 13 residues. The germline CDR1 and CDR2 sequences are KGHDR and SFDVKD.

V and J are TRBV6-1 and TRBJ2-7; 12 nucleotides match TRBD1. This CDR3 is 14 amino acids long. The germline V gene encodes CDR1 MNHNS and CDR2 SASEGT. V dropped 6 bases and J dropped 6; count of bases not matched to a gene: 6. CDR3 DNA sequence: TGTGCCAGCAGATTGGGACAGGGGGCAGGCGAGCAGTACTTC. Residues: CASRLGQGAGEQYF.

This clonotype was picked up a small number of times. This chain joins TRBV4-2 and TRBJ1-4; D may be TRBD1 (6 bases). The CDR3 contains 17 residues. Germline values: CDR1 LGHNA, CDR2 YNFKEQ. V shed 2 bases and J shed 2 bases, with 15 bases lying between them. The CDR3 here is CASSQIGGRSTNEKLFF. As DNA, the CDR3 is TGTGCCAGCAGCCAAATAGGGGGGAGGTCGACTAATGAAAAACTGTTTTTT.

This clonotype was seen only a few times. The V and J genes are TRBV7-8 and TRBJ2-3, with 7 nucleotides matching TRBD1. CDR3 length: 14 residues. Germline CDR1 SGHVS, CDR2 FQNEAQ. The V segment lost 5 bases and the J segment 5 bases; nucleotides outside the gene matches: 7. As DNA, the CDR3 is TGTGCCAGCAGCCCAGGGGGTTCGGGAGATACGCAGTATTTT. It encodes CASSPGGSGDTQYF.

The J gene is TRBJ2-5, the V gene TRBV6-1; 12 positions match TRBD2. CDR3 size: 14 residues. The germline gives CDR1 MNHNS, CDR2 SASEGT. The V gene end was trimmed by 5 bases and the J gene end by 4 bases; junction bases not matched to a gene: 2. The CDR3 region is CASSPSGGAETQYF. CDR3 nucleotides: TGTGCCAGCAGTCCTAGCGGGGGGGCAGAGACCCAGTACTTC.

Concerning this clonotype: The junction does not match germline at one end; this may be a read error. This chain joins TRBV20-1 and TRBJ1-1; 8 bases agree with TRBD1. Germline V lookup: CDR1 DFQATT, CDR2 SNEGSKA (reference sequence). The CDR3 consists of 14 residues. The CDR3 DNA reads as TGCGGTGCTAGAGACAGGGGAATGGACACTGAAGCTTTCTTT. Translated, it gives CGARDRGMDTEAFF.

This clonotype was found a few times. V and J are TRBV29-1 and TRBJ2-5; D is unresolved. The CDR3 is made up of 13 amino acids. Trimming left V 8 bases short and J 0 bases short, with 13 bases between. Germline V gene data show CDR1 as SQVTM and CDR2 as ANQGSEA. In DNA, the CDR3 is TGCAGCATCGGACCGAGAAACCAAGAGACCCAGTACTTC. Translating it yields CSIGPRNQETQYF.

The V call is TRBV5-1, the J call TRBJ2-7; tentatively, D is TRBD1 (6 bases). The V gene lost 4 bases and the J gene lost 1 base, with 12 bases spanning the gap. There are 14 residues in the CDR3. The germline V gene has CDR1 SGHRS and CDR2 YFSETQ. The CDR3 sequence: CASSVGTPSYEQYF. The CDR3 DNA is TGCGCCAGCAGCGTGGGGACACCTTCCTACGAGCAGTACTTC.

In its sample, this clonotype was seen a few times. This chain uses TRBV12-3 or TRBV12-4 with TRBJ2-7, with D possibly called TRBD1 or TRBD2 (5 bases each). V shed 0 bases and J shed 7 bases, with 10 bases lying between them. The CDR3 covers 13 residues. The CDR3 nucleotides read TGTGCCAGCAGTTTAGCGTGGGGGAGTGAGCAGTACTTC. Translated, it gives CASSLAWGSEQYF.

This clonotype was counted between two and nine times. The V gene is TRBV20-1, the J gene TRBJ2-5; D assignment may be TRBD1 or TRBD2 (5 bases each). The CDR3 is 15 amino acids. The V and J ends lost 0 bases and 5 bases respectively, with 16 bases between them. Germline CDR1 DFQATT, CDR2 SNEGSKA (reference sequence). CDR3 DNA: TGCAGTGCTAGAGATCGAGAAACATGGGGGGAGACCCAGTACTTC. The encoded protein is CSARDRETWGETQYF.

This chain links TRBV4-1 with TRBJ2-7; D is uncertain. Trimming shortened V by 1 base and J by 0 bases, and 13 bases separated the two germline ends. This CDR3 has 16 amino acids. CDR1 is MGHRA and CDR2 is YSYEKL in the germline V gene. In DNA, the CDR3 is TGCGCCAGCAGCCAAGTACCGACTCCTAGCTCCTACGAGCAGTACTTC. Its translation: CASSQVPTPSSYEQYF.

The sample holds a few counts of this clonotype. V gene TRBV7-6 combines with J gene TRBJ1-6; D is perhaps TRBD1 (5 bases). The V gene's germline CDR1 is SGHVS and CDR2 FNYEAQ. Trimming took off 1 base at V and 8 bases at J, with 15 bases between the two ends. This CDR3 contains 16 residues. The CDR3 sequence: CASSLEWGPQHSPLHF. The CDR3 bases are TGTGCCAGCAGCTTAGAGTGGGGACCTCAGCATTCACCCCTCCACTTT.

This clonotype was counted once. The chain uses TRBV15 and TRBJ1-2; D unclear. V lost 1 base and J lost 4, with 13 bases in between. CDR3 length: 15 amino acids. Germline loops: CDR1 LNHNV, CDR2 YYDKDF (reference sequence). CDR3 residues: CATSRVAADAYGYTF. In DNA, the CDR3 is TGTGCCACCAGCAGAGTTGCGGCTGACGCCTATGGCTACACCTTC. Using reference TRBV15 and TRBJ1-2 for the parts outside the CDR3, the full variable domain is DAMVIQNPRYQVTQFGKPVTLSCSQTLNHNVMYWYQQKSSQAPKLLFHYYDKDFNNEADTPDNFQSRRPNTSFCFLDIRSPGLGDTAMYLCATSRVAADAYGYTFGSGTRLTVV.